This entry concerns a single TCR beta chain. The antigen remains undetermined. The data derive from a study of T cells after yellow fever vaccination. Overall study results and limits: After the booster, around 95% of CD4 and about nine tenths of CD8 primary-response clones were re-detected. Of the clonotypes, a small share occurred in both CD4 and CD8 compartments. On re-exposure, the response was weaker but peaked faster, at day 5 versus 15.

TCRdb used MiXCR to reprocess the 5' RACE reads, holding one entry per CDR3 protein. The sample holds 240,000 or so distinct CDR3 sequences, about 7% seen once. The V segment lost 1 base and the J segment 5 bases; nucleotides outside the gene matches: 10. The CDR3 covers 16 residues. Germline lookup yields CDR1 SGHTA and CDR2 FQGNSA. This sample comprised CD4+ T cells sorted from PBMCs, obtained 15 days after the yellow fever booster vaccination. The receptor's source is a man aged 30 to 39 who received the YFV17D yellow fever vaccine. The genes are TRBV7-2 and TRBJ2-5, with 7 bases matching TRBD1. The DNA of the CDR3 is TGTGCCAGCAGCTTAGGGTCCCGAACAGGGGCGGAGACCCAGTACTTC. Translating gives CASSLGSRTGAETQYF.